What follows are 7 T cell receptor beta chains derived from one specimen sequenced in a study of T cells in Graves' hyperthyroidism and ophthalmopathy. Regions amplified from RNA transcripts were the TCR beta CDR3 regions. With the HTBI primer set, the TCR CDR3 went through a first round of RT-PCR. TCRdb called the multiplex PCR reads again in MiXCR, with one record for every CDR3 protein. The sample yields some 98,000 distinct CDR3 sequences, around 42% seen once. The material sequenced was peripheral blood or thyroid tissue (not recorded which). The receptors were sampled from a woman younger than 45 with Graves' hyperthyroidism.

This chain joins TRBV6-6 and TRBJ2-7, with 13 nucleotides matching TRBD2. With V trimmed by 6 bases and J by 4 bases, 6 bases remained unmatched. Looked up from germline, CDR1 is MNHNY and CDR2 is SVGAGI (reference sequence). CDR3 length: 15 amino acids. The CDR3 reads CASRRTSGSQYEQYF. The CDR3 region has the DNA TGTGCCAGCAGAAGGACTAGCGGGAGTCAATACGAGCAGTACTTC.

This clonotype was picked up a small number of times. Because it lacks the conserved phenylalanine or tryptophan at the end, this CDR3 is likely a read error. The DNA is left out, because the CDR3 cannot be placed on it with certainty; the CDR3 is given as TCRdb lists it. This chain connects TRBV21-1 to TRBJ2-7. TRBV21-1 is deemed a pseudogene. The CDR3 spans 13 residues, counting both ends. CDR3 loop: CASSTLGPYEQYS.

This clonotype was detected ten times or more. The chain recombines TRBV27 with TRBJ2-7; possible D gene TRBD1, 6 bases. Per the germline V gene, CDR1 is MNHEY and CDR2 is SMNVEV (reference sequence). The CDR3 length is 15 residues. V gave up 8 bases and J gave up 2 bases, with 19 bases separating them. The DNA of the CDR3 is TGTGCCAGCGGCTACAGGGCCACCTTTCCCTACGAGCAGTACTTC. Encoded protein: CASGYRATFPYEQYF.

In this sample, this clonotype turned up many times. This sequence may be a read error, since a much larger clone differs from it by one base. This chain connects TRBV5-1 to TRBJ2-3, with D unresolved. The CDR3 runs to 13 residues. Germline V CDR1 and CDR2: SGHRS, YFSETQ. The CDR3 DNA sequence: TGCGCCAGCAACTTGGAACGGGCAGATACGCAGTATTTT. It is translated as CASNLERADTQYF.

To note about this clonotype: Sequence at one end of the junction differs from germline and may be a read error. The chain combines TRBV12-3 or TRBV12-4 with TRBJ2-7, with D perhaps matching TRBD2 (7 bases). The CDR3 extends over 9 amino acids. CDR3 region: CASSRGASF. The CDR3 DNA is TGTGCCAGCAGCCGGGGGGCTAGCTTC.

V usage is TRBV19 and J usage is TRBJ2-1; D unclear. This CDR3 is 12 amino acids long. CDR1 and CDR2 from the germline V gene are LNHDA and SQIVND (reference sequence). Trimming removed 1 base from V and 8 bases from J, with 6 bases in between. For the CDR3, the DNA is TGTGCCAGTAGTATAGGTGGCTATGAGCAGTTCTTC. It specifies CASSIGGYEQFF. Together with reference TRBV19 and TRBJ2-1, the CDR3 gives the full variable domain: DGGITQSPKYLFRKEGQNVTLSCEQNLNHDAMYWYRQDPGQGLRLIYYSQIVNDFQKGDIAEGYSVSREKKESFPLTVTSAQKNPTAFYLCASSIGGYEQFFGPGTRLTVL.

This clonotype was seen ten or more times. This chain links TRBV5-1 with TRBJ1-3, with no clear D. Germline CDR1 SGHRS, CDR2 YFSETQ. The CDR3 totals 15 residues. Trimming removed 4 bases from V and 3 bases from J, with 14 bases in between. CDR3 coding DNA: TGCGCCAGCAGCCGAACAGCAAATCTTGGAAACACCATATATTTT. Its translation is CASSRTANLGNTIYF.